This T cell receptor beta chain was captured by sequencing in a study of CD8+CD57+ T cells in acquired aplastic anemia. For the study at large: Yields of DNA that came from sorted CD4+ and CD8+ cells averaged about 3 ug.

Sequencing involved patients with CD8+CD57+ cell expansion previously shown by flow cytometry. Every patient had severe acquired aplastic anemia. When blood sampling took place, the patients had received no therapy. Investigators profiled TCR beta VDJ and CDR3 from genomic DNA template. One entry per CDR3 protein, called by TCRdb with MiXCR from the reads. The sample contains approximately 170,000 distinct CDR3 sequences, more than 45% of which appear only once. CDR3 length: 16 residues. CDR1 is LGHDT and CDR2 is YNNKEL in the germline V gene (reference sequence). The V end lost 4 bases, the J end lost 0 bases, and 12 bases lay between the germline ends. The study, taken as a whole, reports: Patients and controls had in common 25 to 35 CD8+ CDR3 sequences.

A word on this clonotype: Its antigen remains unknown.

This receptor was identified in a human donor with aplastic anemia. The sequenced sample consisted of sorted CD4+, CD8+, or CD8+CD57+ T cells (not recorded which) from PBMCs. The gene calls are TRBV3-1 and TRBJ2-2; D might be TRBD2 (6 bases). The DNA of the CDR3 is TGTGCCAGCAGCCTCCAAGGGACTTCGAACACCGGGGAGCTGTTTTTT. Its protein is CASSLQGTSNTGELFF.